These 5 T cell receptor beta chains share one sample of origin, sequenced in a study of shared T cell receptors in the human thymus. Some clones are missing from TCRdb's copy, which holds only in-frame ones; the method was immunoSEQ multiplex PCR. The sample has about 380,000 clones, 85% to 95% seen once; the top ten hold 0.015% to 0.02%. The sequencing sample was made of thymocytes. Source of these receptors: a human donor.

The V call is TRBV6-7, the J call TRBJ1-1; D perhaps matches TRBD1 (6 bases). TRBV6-7 is an ORF for which the function is uncertain. This CDR3 comprises 14 residues. V shed 4 bases and J shed 7 bases, with 16 bases lying between them. The CDR3 DNA sequence: TGTGCCAGCAGTTTGATAAGACAGGTCCTTGAAGCTTTCTTT. It specifies CASSLIRQVLEAFF.

This clone was seen once. The chain combines TRBV7-9 with TRBJ2-3; no clear D gene. This CDR3 has 15 amino acids. The germline V gene encodes CDR1 SEHNR and CDR2 FQNEAQ (reference sequence). V lost 2 bases and J 3 bases, leaving 12 bases between the germline ends. The CDR3 region has the DNA TGTGCCAGCAGCTTATTCCCAATGGTAACAGATACGCAGTATTTT. Its translation is CASSLFPMVTDTQYF.

V and J are TRBV27 and TRBJ2-1; TRBD1 aligns across 7 bases. CDR1 is MNHEY and CDR2 is SMNVEV in the germline V gene (reference sequence). The CDR3 has 16 amino acids. V trimming: 4 bases; J trimming: 3 bases; junction bases outside the gene matches: 9. CDR3 sequence: CASSSRTGVHYNEQFF. CDR3 bases: TGTGCCAGCAGTTCCCGAACAGGGGTCCACTACAATGAGCAGTTCTTC.

V usage is TRBV7-2 and J usage is TRBJ1-1; tentative D call: TRBD1 (5 bases). The ends were cut back, 5 bases at V and 4 bases at J, with 23 bases in the middle. Germline V CDR1 and CDR2: SGHTA, FQGNSA. This CDR3 has 17 amino acids. The CDR3 sequence: CASSPEGATDCGTEAFF. In nucleotides, the CDR3 is TGTGCCAGCAGCCCCGAAGGGGCGACAGACTGTGGCACTGAAGCTTTCTTT.

The chain is built from TRBV5-1 and TRBJ1-2; D unclear. Trimming cost V 4 bases and J 3 bases, with 7 bases left between them. The CDR3 totals 12 residues. CDR1 and CDR2 (germline): SGHRS, YFSETQ. The CDR3 bases are TGCGCCAGCAGCCCACGCCACTATGGCTACACCTTC. It is translated as CASSPRHYGYTF.